In this sample, the clone carrying this T cell receptor (beta chain) turned up a few times. Its antigen is not identified. Use of 60 Vbeta and 13 Jbeta primers characterized the PCR. Method: immunoSEQ multiplex PCR; TCRdb's copy keeps in-frame clones and lacks some. This table holds more than 85,000 clones, about 13% found once. This specimen comes from a study of cytomegalovirus exposure and HLA in healthy donors. General study findings and limits: Earlier findings revealed that most TCR beta V segments proved productive either about 87% or about 30% of the time. Researchers reportedly found TCR beta sequences accurately predicted most subjects' HLA-A and HLA-B alleles.

Losses at the gene ends were 0 bases for V and 2 bases for J; bases not matched to a gene: 7. In germline, CDR1 is SGHAT, CDR2 FQNNGV. CDR3 length: 16 residues. Specimen: PBMCs. V and J are TRBV11-2 and TRBJ2-7, with 7 bases lining up with TRBD2. This TCR came from a man aged 40-49 years in good health and CMV-seropositive. This CDR3 is CASSLDVGLGPYEQYF. In DNA form, the CDR3 reads TGTGCCAGCAGCTTAGATGTCGGACTAGGCCCCTACGAGCAGTACTTC.